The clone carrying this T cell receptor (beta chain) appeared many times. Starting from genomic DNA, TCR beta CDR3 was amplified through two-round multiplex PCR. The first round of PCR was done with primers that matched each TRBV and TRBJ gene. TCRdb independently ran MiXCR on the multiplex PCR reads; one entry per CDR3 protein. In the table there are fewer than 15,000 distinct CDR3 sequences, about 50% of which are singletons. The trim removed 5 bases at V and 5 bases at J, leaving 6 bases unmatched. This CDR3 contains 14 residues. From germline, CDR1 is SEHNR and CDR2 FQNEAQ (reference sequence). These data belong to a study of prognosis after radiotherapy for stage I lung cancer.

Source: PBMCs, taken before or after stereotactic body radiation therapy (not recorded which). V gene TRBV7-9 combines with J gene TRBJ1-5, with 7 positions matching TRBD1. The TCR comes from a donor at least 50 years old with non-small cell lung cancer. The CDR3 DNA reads TGTGCCAGCAGCAACCGGGACAGAGATCAGCCCCAGCATTTT. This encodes CASSNRDRDQPQHF.